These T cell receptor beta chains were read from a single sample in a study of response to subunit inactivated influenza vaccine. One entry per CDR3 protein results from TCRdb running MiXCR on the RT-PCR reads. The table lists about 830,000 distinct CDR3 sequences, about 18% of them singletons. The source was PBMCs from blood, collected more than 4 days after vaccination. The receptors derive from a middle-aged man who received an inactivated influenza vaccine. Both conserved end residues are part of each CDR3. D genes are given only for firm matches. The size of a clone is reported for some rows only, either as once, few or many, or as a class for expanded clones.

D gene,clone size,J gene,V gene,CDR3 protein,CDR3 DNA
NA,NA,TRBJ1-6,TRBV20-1,CSARKTGTNSPLHF,TGCAGTGCTAGAAAGACAGGAACTAATTCACCCCTCCACTTT
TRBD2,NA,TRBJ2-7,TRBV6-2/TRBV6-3,CASSYSGGSVSYEQYF,TGTGCCAGCAGTTACTCTGGCGGGAGCGTCTCCTACGAGCAGTACTTC
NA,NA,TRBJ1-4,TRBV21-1,CASSKAGRVGEKLFF,TGTGCCAGCAGCAAAGCAGGCAGGGTGGGAGAAAAACTGTTTTTT
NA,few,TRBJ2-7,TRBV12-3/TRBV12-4,CASSPKQTAGEQYF,TGTGCCAGCAGTCCTAAACAGACCGCCGGCGAGCAGTACTTC
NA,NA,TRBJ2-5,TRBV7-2,CASSKSKDGPPQYF,TGTGCCAGCAGCAAATCGAAGGACGGACCCCCCCAGTACTTC
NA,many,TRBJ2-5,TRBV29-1,CSGRDTWGETQYF,TGCAGCGGCCGGGACACGTGGGGGGAGACCCAGTACTTC
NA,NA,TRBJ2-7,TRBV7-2,CASSLEGAPYEQYF,TGTGCCAGCAGCTTGGAGGGAGCCCCCTACGAGCAGTACTTC
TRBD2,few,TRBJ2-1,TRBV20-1,CSARGTSGRSYTYNEQFF,TGCAGTGCTAGAGGGACTAGCGGGAGGTCGTATACCTACAATGAGCAGTTCTTC
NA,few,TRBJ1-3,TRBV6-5,CASSYSGRAGNTIYF,TGTGCCAGCAGTTACTCGGGCAGGGCTGGAAACACCATATATTTT
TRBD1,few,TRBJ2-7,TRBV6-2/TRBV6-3,CASVYNRDRGDEQYF,TGTGCCAGCGTCTACAACCGGGACAGGGGGGACGAGCAGTACTTC
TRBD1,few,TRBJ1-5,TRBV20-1,CSARIPGGDNQPQHF,TGCAGTGCTAGAATTCCAGGGGGAGACAATCAGCCCCAGCATTTT
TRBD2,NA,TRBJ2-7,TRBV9,CASSPGLGVPYEHYF,TGTGCCAGCAGCCCCGGACTAGGAGTCCCCTACGAGCACTACTTC
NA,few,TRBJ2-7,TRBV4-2,CASSQRGGDVMEQYF,TGTGCCAGCAGCCAAAGGGGCGGGGACGTGATGGAGCAGTACTTC
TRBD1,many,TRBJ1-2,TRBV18,CASSPGQGPNYGYTF,TGTGCCAGCTCACCTGGACAGGGCCCTAACTATGGCTACACCTTC
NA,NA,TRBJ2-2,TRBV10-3,CAISESLRDTGELFF,TGTGCCATCAGTGAGTCTCTCAGGGACACCGGGGAGCTGTTTTTT
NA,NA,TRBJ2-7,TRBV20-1,CSARFPGAHYEQYF,TGCAGTGCTAGATTCCCGGGAGCACACTACGAGCAGTACTTC
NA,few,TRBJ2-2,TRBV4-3,CASSQLVAGELFF,TGCGCCAGCAGCCAACTAGTAGCCGGGGAGCTGTTTTTT
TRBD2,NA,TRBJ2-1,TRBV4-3,CASSQGQGGTDEQFF,TGCGCCAGCAGCCAAGGGCAGGGAGGGACGGATGAGCAGTTCTTC
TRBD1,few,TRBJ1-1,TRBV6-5,CASSYSTRQGAFF,TGTGCCAGCAGTTACTCGACGCGACAGGGGGCTTTCTTT
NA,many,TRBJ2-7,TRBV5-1,CASSLGVGSYEQYF,TGCGCCAGCAGCTTGGGGGTCGGCTCCTACGAGCAGTACTTC
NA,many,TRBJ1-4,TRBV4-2,CASSQSTNEKLFF,TGTGCCAGCAGCCAATCAACTAATGAAAAACTGTTTTTT
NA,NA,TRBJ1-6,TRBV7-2,CASSLTENNSPLHF,TGTGCCAGCAGCCTGACCGAGAATAATTCACCCCTCCACTTT